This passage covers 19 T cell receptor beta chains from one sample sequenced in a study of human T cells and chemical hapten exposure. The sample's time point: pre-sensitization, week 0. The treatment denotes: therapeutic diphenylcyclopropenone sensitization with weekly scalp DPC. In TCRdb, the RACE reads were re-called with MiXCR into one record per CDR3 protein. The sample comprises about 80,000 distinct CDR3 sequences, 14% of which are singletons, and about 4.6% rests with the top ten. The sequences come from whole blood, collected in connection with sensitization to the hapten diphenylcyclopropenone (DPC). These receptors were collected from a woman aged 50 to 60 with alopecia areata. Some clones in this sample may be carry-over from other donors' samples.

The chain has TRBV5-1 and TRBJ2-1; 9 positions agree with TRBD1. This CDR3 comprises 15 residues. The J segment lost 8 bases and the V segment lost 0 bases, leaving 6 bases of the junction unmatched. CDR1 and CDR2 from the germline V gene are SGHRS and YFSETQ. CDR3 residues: CASSLEGQGGYEQFF. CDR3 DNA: TGCGCCAGCAGCTTGGAGGGACAGGGAGGCTATGAGCAGTTCTTC.

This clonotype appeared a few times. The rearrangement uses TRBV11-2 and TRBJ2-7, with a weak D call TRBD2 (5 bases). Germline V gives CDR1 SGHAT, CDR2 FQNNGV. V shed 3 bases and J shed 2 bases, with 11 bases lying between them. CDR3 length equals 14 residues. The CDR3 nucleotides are TGTGCCAGCAGCTTCCGCCGGGATGCCTACGAGCAGTACTTC. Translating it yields CASSFRRDAYEQYF.

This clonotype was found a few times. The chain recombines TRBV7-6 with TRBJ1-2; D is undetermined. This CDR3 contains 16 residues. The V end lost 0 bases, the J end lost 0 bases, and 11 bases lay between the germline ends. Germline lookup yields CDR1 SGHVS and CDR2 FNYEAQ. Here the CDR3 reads CASSLAPIPTNYGYTF. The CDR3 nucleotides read TGTGCCAGCAGCTTAGCGCCGATCCCAACTAACTATGGCTACACCTTC.

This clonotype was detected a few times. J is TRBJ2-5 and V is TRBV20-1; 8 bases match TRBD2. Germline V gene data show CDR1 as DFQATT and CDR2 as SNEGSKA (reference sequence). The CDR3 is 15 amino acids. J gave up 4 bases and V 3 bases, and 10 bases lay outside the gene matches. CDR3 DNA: TGCAGTGCTAGCCCCCTGGGGCTAGCGGGAGAGACCCAGTACTTC. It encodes CSASPLGLAGETQYF.

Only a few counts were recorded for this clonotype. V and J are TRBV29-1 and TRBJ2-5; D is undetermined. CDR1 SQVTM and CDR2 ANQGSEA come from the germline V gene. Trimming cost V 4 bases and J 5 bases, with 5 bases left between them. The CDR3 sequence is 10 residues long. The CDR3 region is CSVAVETQYF. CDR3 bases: TGCAGCGTTGCCGTGGAGACCCAGTACTTC.

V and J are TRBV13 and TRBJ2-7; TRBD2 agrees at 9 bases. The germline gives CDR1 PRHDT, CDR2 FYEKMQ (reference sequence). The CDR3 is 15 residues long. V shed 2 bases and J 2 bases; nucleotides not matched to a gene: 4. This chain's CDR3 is CASSLFLAGTYEQYF. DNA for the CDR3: TGTGCCAGCAGCTTATTCCTAGCGGGGACCTACGAGCAGTACTTC.

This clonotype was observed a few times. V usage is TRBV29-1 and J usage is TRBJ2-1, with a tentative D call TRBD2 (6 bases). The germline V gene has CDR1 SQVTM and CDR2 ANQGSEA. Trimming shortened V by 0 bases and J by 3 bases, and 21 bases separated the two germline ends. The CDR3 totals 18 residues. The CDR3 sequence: CSVEDPVTKPGVYNEQFF. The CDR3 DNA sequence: TGCAGCGTTGAAGATCCGGTGACCAAACCGGGAGTCTACAATGAGCAGTTCTTC.

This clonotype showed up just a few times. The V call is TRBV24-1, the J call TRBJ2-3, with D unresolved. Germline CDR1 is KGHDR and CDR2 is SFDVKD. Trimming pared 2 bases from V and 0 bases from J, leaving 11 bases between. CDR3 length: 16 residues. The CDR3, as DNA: TGTGCCACCAGTGATTCGTACAGAGCTAGCACAGATACGCAGTATTTT. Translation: CATSDSYRASTDTQYF.

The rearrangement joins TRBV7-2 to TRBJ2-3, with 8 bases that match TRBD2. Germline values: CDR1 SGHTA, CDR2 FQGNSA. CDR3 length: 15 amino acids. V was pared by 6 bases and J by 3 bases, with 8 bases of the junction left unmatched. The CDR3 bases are TGTGCCAGCAGACTCACTAGCGGTCGAACAGATACGCAGTATTTT. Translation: CASRLTSGRTDTQYF.

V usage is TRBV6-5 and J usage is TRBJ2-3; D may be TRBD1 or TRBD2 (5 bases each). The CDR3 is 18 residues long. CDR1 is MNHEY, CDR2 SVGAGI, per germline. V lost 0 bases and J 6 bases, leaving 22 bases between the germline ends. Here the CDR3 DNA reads TGTGCCAGCAGTTACTCGCCGCAAGGACAAATTAGAGGGGATACGCAGTATTTT. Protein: CASSYSPQGQIRGDTQYF.

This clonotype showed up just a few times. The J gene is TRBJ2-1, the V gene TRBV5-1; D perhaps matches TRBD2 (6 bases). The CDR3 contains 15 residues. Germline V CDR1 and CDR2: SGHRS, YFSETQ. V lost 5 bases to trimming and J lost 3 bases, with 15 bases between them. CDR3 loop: CASSRARGGYNEQFF. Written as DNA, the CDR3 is TGCGCCAGCAGTCGCGCGAGGGGAGGCTACAATGAGCAGTTCTTC.

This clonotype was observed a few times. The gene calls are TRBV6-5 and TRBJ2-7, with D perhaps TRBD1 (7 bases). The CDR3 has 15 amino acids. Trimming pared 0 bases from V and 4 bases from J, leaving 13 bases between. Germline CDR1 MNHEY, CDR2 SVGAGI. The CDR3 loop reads CASSYSQAGGYEQYF. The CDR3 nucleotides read TGTGCCAGCAGTTACTCCCAGGCAGGGGGGTACGAGCAGTACTTC.

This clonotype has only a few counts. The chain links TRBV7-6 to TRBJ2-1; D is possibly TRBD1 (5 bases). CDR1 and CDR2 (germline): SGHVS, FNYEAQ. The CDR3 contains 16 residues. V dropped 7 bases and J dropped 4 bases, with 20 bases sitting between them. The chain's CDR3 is CASINPGAGRYNEQFF. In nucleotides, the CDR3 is TGTGCCAGCATTAATCCTGGGGCAGGGCGATACAATGAGCAGTTCTTC. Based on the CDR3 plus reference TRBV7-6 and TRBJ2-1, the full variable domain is GAGVSQSPRYKVTKRGQDVALRCDPISGHVSLYWYRQALGQGPEFLTYFNYEAQQDKSGLPNDRFSAERPEGSISTLTIQRTEQRDSAMYRCASINPGAGRYNEQFFGPGTRLTVL.

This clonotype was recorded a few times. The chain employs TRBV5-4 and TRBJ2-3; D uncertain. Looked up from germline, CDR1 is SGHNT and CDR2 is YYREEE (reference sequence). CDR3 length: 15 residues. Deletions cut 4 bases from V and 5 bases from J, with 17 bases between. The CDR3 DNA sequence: TGTGCCAGCAGCGTCCGGGCGGCGTTCCGAGATACGCAGTATTTT. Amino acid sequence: CASSVRAAFRDTQYF.

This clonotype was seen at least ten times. CDR3 nucleotide sequence: TGTGCCAGCAGCTTACCGGGGGGGAAGCAGTTCTTC. Encoded protein: CASSLPGGKQFF. The chain combines TRBV7-8 with TRBJ2-1, with 8 bases fitting TRBD2. With 2 bases clipped from V and 11 bases from J, the junction kept 2 bases outside the gene matches. CDR3 size: 12 residues. From germline, CDR1 is SGHVS and CDR2 FQNEAQ.

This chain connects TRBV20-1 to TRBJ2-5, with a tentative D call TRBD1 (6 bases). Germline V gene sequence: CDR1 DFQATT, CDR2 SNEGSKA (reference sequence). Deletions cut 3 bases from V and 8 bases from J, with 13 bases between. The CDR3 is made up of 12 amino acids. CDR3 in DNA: TGCAGTGCTAGGGGGGCCGGGGAAACCCAGTACTTC. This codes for CSARGAGETQYF.

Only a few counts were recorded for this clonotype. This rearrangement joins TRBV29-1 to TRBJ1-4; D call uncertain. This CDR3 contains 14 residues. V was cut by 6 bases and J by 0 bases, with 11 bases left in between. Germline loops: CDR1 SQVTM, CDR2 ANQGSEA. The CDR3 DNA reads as TGCAGCGTCTTGACGGGCACAACTAATGAAAAACTGTTTTTT. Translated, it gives CSVLTGTTNEKLFF.

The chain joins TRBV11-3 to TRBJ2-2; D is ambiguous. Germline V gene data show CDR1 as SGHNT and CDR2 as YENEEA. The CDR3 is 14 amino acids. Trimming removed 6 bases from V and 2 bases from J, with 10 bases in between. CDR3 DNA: TGTGCCAGCAGATTAAATGCTAACACCGGGGAGCTGTTTTTT. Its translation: CASRLNANTGELFF.

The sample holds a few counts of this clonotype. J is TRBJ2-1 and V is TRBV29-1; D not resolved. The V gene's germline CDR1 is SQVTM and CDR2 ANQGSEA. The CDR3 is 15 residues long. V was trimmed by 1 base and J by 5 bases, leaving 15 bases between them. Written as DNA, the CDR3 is TGCAGCGTTGAAGGGAGCAGAAAGGCCCACAATGAGCAGTTCTTC. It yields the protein CSVEGSRKAHNEQFF.